Following are 13 T cell receptor beta chains from one sample sequenced in a study of Graves' ophthalmopathy and Graves' hyperthyroidism. The study amplified TCR beta CDR3 regions using RNA transcripts. After a first-round RT-PCR with HTBI primers, a second-round multiplex PCR was run. One entry per CDR3 protein, called by TCRdb with MiXCR from the multiplex PCR reads. Here the sample spans 400,000 to 450,000 distinct CDR3 sequences, around 21% being singletons. The source material was peripheral blood. The receptors shown here come from a woman between 18 and 29 years old with stable Graves' hyperthyroidism.

This clonotype was observed many times. This clone may be a read error of a much larger clone one base away. This chain joins TRBV19 and TRBJ1-6, with 8 bases fitting TRBD1. Germline V lookup: CDR1 LNHDA, CDR2 SQIVND (reference sequence). The CDR3 is 13 amino acids. The CDR3 sequence is CASSEDRASHLHF. The CDR3 DNA sequence: TGTGCCAGTAGTGAGGACAGGGCATCACACCTCCACTTT.

In its sample, this clonotype was seen many times. V usage is TRBV6-2 or TRBV6-3 and J usage is TRBJ1-2, with TRBD1 as a possible D gene (5 bases). The CDR3 runs 13 residues. V was pared by 2 bases and J by 2 bases, with 6 bases between. CDR1 MNHEY and CDR2 SVGEGT come from the germline V gene. CDR3 bases: TGTGCCAGCAGTTACCGGGACAACTATGGCTACACCTTC. This codes for CASSYRDNYGYTF.

This clonotype was recorded at least ten times. The genes are TRBV7-2 and TRBJ1-2; D remains ambiguous. The CDR3 consists of 15 residues. Trimming shortened V by 5 bases and J by 0 bases, and 13 bases separated the two germline ends. Germline assignment: CDR1 SGHTA and CDR2 FQGNSA. CDR3 coding DNA: TGTGCCAGCAGCCCTACCAGGCGTTCTAACTATGGCTACACCTTC. Translation gives CASSPTRRSNYGYTF.

V usage is TRBV12-5 and J usage is TRBJ1-1; D may be TRBD1 (5 bases). Germline loops: CDR1 LGHNT, CDR2 FRNRAP. Trimming removed 3 bases at V and 2 bases at J, with 16 bases between. The CDR3 has 16 residues. CDR3 amino acids: CASGLHNRGFNTEAFF. CDR3 sequence (DNA): TGTGCTAGTGGTTTACATAACCGGGGCTTCAACACTGAAGCTTTCTTT.

With respect to this clonotype: The junction does not match germline at one end; this may be a read error. The V gene is TRBV20-1, the J gene TRBJ2-7, with D possibly being TRBD2 (6 bases). The CDR3 is 17 amino acids. Germline V gives CDR1 DFQATT, CDR2 SNEGSKA (reference sequence). CDR3 sequence reads: CSAAPVEPGLHSYDQYF. As DNA, the CDR3 is TGCAGTGCTGCCCCGGTTGAACCGGGACTCCATTCCTACGATCAGTACTTC.

Only a few counts were recorded for this clonotype. The chain joins TRBV28 to TRBJ1-5; 12 bases are a match to TRBD1. Germline V CDR1 and CDR2: MDHEN, SYDVKM. The length of the CDR3 is 15 residues. With V trimmed by 7 bases and J by 5 bases, 6 bases remained unmatched. CDR3 sequence (DNA): TGTGCCAGCACCCCCGGGACAGGGGGCTATCAGCCCCAGCATTTT. This codes for CASTPGTGGYQPQHF.

This clonotype showed up many times. The chain uses TRBV12-3 or TRBV12-4 and TRBJ1-1; D ambiguous. This CDR3 region has 14 residues. The V end was cut by 3 bases, the J end by 5 bases, with 13 bases between. CDR3 sequence: CASSFVDERTEAFF. Written as DNA, the CDR3 is TGTGCCAGCAGTTTCGTGGACGAGAGGACTGAAGCTTTCTTT.

Concerning this clonotype: A much bigger clone sits one base away, suggesting this may be a read error. Likely a read error: the CDR3 ends without its conserved phenylalanine or tryptophan. The chain carries TRBV12-3 or TRBV12-4 and TRBJ1-2; D not certain. The CDR3 is made up of 15 amino acids. V lost 5 bases, J lost 2 bases, and 15 bases lay in between. This chain's CDR3 is CASSGKQIENYGYTV. The CDR3 DNA sequence: TGTGCCAGCAGTGGGAAACAGATCGAAAACTATGGCTACACCGTC.

This clonotype was observed a few times. One base away lies a much larger clone, so this may be a sequencing read error. The CDR3 DNA reads as TGTGCCAGCAGTTTAGGGATGTGGGACACCGGGGAGCTGTGTTTT. This encodes CASSLGMWDTGELCF. V is TRBV12-3 or TRBV12-4 and J is TRBJ2-2; maybe TRBD1 (6 bases). The CDR3 contains 15 residues.

This clonotype has more than one count but fewer than ten. The rearrangement joins TRBV10-2 to TRBJ1-2; D unresolved. CDR3 length equals 11 residues. V was shortened by 8 bases and J by 8 bases, with 12 bases between the two germline ends. Germline-derived CDR1 and CDR2 are WSHSY and SAAADI. CDR3 region: CASEGARGYTF. CDR3 sequence (DNA): TGCGCCAGCGAGGGCGCTCGGGGCTACACCTTC.

This clonotype was counted many times. The chain links TRBV7-2 to TRBJ1-2; TRBD1 agrees at 7 bases. The CDR3 totals 15 residues. J lost 4 bases, V lost 7 bases, and 12 bases had no gene match. The germline V gene encodes CDR1 SGHTA and CDR2 FQGNSA. The CDR3 sequence is CASNTGDRRLYGYTF. CDR3 coding DNA: TGTGCCAGCAATACTGGGGACAGAAGGCTCTATGGCTACACCTTC.

The sample holds many counts of this clonotype. V and J are TRBV14 and TRBJ1-1; no firm D call. The CDR3 is made up of 13 amino acids. V was clipped by 5 bases and J by 6 bases, with 13 bases between them. Germline V CDR1 and CDR2: SGHDN, FVKESK. The CDR3 DNA is TGTGCCAGCAGCTCGGACCTAGGGTCTGAAGCTTTCTTT. Its protein product is CASSSDLGSEAFF.

This sequence joins TRBV6-2 or TRBV6-3 and TRBJ1-1; D not resolved. From germline, CDR1 is MNHEY and CDR2 SVGEGT. This CDR3 spans 12 amino acids. The V end was cut by 8 bases, the J end by 0 bases, with 7 bases between. CDR3 DNA sequence: TGTGCCAGCCAGGACCTGAACACTGAAGCTTTCTTT. Its translation: CASQDLNTEAFF.